This is a list of T cell receptor beta chains from one sample in a study of cytomegalovirus exposure and HLA in healthy donors. Assay used: immunoSEQ multiplex PCR; TCRdb lists only in-frame clones, some missing. The sample has 130,000 or so clones, under 90% seen once. The source material was PBMCs. Receptors originate from a woman in her twenties or thirties in good health and CMV-seronegative. CDR3s include the opening cysteine and the closing phenylalanine or tryptophan. The D gene is left open where the match is weak. Rows may omit the clone size; those that give it use once, few, many or a size class.

TRBJ1-3	TRBD1	TRBV9	-	TGTGCCAGCAGCGCACAGACAGGGTCGGGTGACACCATATATTTT	CASSAQTGSGDTIYF
TRBJ1-3	-	TRBV6-6	-	TGTGCCAGCACCGTTTCCCCATGGCTGGGAAACACCATATATTTT	CASTVSPWLGNTIYF
TRBJ1-1	-	TRBV2	-	TGTGCCAGCAGTGAACTGACAGGCGACACTGAAGCTTTCTTT	CASSELTGDTEAFF
TRBJ2-1	TRBD1	TRBV11-2	-	TGTGCCAGCAGGTCAGGACAGGGGATACACAATGAGCAGTTCTTC	CASRSGQGIHNEQFF
TRBJ1-5	-	TRBV28	-	TGTGCCTCCAAAAGGGGTGGAAATCAGCCCCAGCATTTT	CASKRGGNQPQHF
TRBJ1-2	TRBD1	TRBV5-4	-	TGTGCCAGCAGCACCACGGGACAGGTCAGCTACACCTTC	CASSTTGQVSYTF
TRBJ2-1	-	TRBV7-2	-	TGTGCCAGCAGCACCTCGGGCAGGGGGGACAATGAGCAGTTCTTC	CASSTSGRGDNEQFF
TRBJ2-3	-	TRBV29-1	few	TGCAGCGTTGACTCGAGCAAAACGCAGTATTTT	CSVDSSKTQYF
TRBJ1-2	TRBD1	TRBV11-3	-	TGTGCCAGCAGCGAGGGACAGGGGGCTGAGGGCTACACCTTC	CASSEGQGAEGYTF
TRBJ2-7	TRBD2	TRBV27	-	TGTGCCAGCAGTTCTAGCGGGGGCCTGTACGAGCAGTACTTC	CASSSSGGLYEQYF
TRBJ1-2	-	TRBV30	-	TGTGCCTGGAGTGAGGGAGAGGCCTATGGCTACACCTTC	CAWSEGEAYGYTF
TRBJ1-6	-	TRBV6-5	-	TGTGCCAGCAGGGCTAGGGGACTGACTAATTCACCCCTCCACTTT	CASRARGLTNSPLHF
TRBJ2-5	-	TRBV19	-	TGTGCCAGTAGTATCACGGGGAACCAAGAGACCCAGTACTTC	CASSITGNQETQYF
TRBJ2-1	TRBD2	TRBV27	-	TGTGCCAGCAGTTTAGTCGCCGGGACTAGCGGGGGGGCAGGCAATGAGCAGTTCTTC	CASSLVAGTSGGAGNEQFF
TRBJ2-7	-	TRBV6-5	few	TGTGCCAGCAGTCCGATCTTGACAGGCGCCTACGAGCAGTACTTC	CASSPILTGAYEQYF
TRBJ1-5	TRBD1	TRBV5-6	-	TGTGCCAGCAGCCGCACAGGGGGCCAGCCCCAGCATTTT	CASSRTGGQPQHF
TRBJ2-7	TRBD2	TRBV10-3	-	TGTGCCATCAGTGACCAACCGGGAGGGGAGAACGAGCAGTACTTC	CAISDQPGGENEQYF
TRBJ1-2	-	TRBV9	-	TGTGCCAGCAGCGTGGGCCTTAGCGACTATGGCTACACCTTC	CASSVGLSDYGYTF
TRBJ1-1	TRBD1	TRBV5-1	-	TGCGCCAGCACAGGGGGCTCTAACACTGAAGCTTTCTTT	CASTGGSNTEAFF
TRBJ2-3	-	TRBV18	-	TGTGCCAGCTCACTCTCAGATACGCAGTATTTT	CASSLSDTQYF
TRBJ2-5	-	TRBV10-2	-	TGCGCCAGCAAAGGGGTCCCAGAGACCCAGTACTTC	CASKGVPETQYF
TRBJ2-3	TRBD2	TRBV7-9	-	TGTGCCAGCAGCCCTTCAGCGGGGGGGAGCACAGATACGCAGTATTTT	CASSPSAGGSTDTQYF
TRBJ1-2	TRBD1	TRBV7-8	-	TGTGCCAGCAGCCCCAGGACAGGGGAGGGCTACACCTTC	CASSPRTGEGYTF
TRBJ2-7	-	TRBV12-2	-	TGTGCAAGTCGCTTTCCCAGCGGGGGTTTCTTCAGCTCCTACGAGCAGTACTTC	CASRFPSGGFFSSYEQYF
TRBJ2-3	TRBD2	TRBV27	-	TGTGCCAGCAGACTAGCGGGGGGCACAGATACGCAGTATTTT	CASRLAGGTDTQYF
TRBJ2-2	-	TRBV5-4	-	TGTGCCAGCAGCCTTGGGGGCAGGGGTGATACCGGGGAGCTGTTTTTT	CASSLGGRGDTGELFF
TRBJ2-2	-	TRBV6-1	-	TGTGCCAGCAGTGCCGGGGCGAACACCGGGGAGCTGTTTTTT	CASSAGANTGELFF
TRBJ2-3	TRBD2	TRBV7-2	once	TGTGCCAGCAGCTTAGTGAGGGGGACTAGCGGCGCAAGGGATACGCAGTATTTT	CASSLVRGTSGARDTQYF